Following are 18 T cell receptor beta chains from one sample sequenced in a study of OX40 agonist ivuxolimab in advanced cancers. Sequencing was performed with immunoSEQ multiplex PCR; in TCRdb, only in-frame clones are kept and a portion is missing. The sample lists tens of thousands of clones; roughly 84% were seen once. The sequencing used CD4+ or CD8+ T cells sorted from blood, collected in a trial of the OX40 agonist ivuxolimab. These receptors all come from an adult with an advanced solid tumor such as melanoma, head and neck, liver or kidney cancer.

CDR3 nucleotide sequence: TGTGCCAGCACCCGGGGGCTAGCTAACTATGGCTACACCTTC. This codes for CASTRGLANYGYTF. The chain combines TRBV11-2 with TRBJ1-2, with D maybe TRBD1 (6 bases). The CDR3 is 14 residues long. Germline CDR1 reads SGHAT; CDR2 reads FQNNGV. V was shortened by 7 bases and J by 0 bases, with 12 bases between the two germline ends.

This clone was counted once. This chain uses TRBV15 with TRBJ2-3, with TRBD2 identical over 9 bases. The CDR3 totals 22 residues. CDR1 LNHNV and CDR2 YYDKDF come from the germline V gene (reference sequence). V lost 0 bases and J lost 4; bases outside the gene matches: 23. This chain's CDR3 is CATSRDSRTSNLAGHESDTQYF. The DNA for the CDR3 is TGTGCCACCAGCAGAGATTCTCGCACCTCTAACCTAGCGGGACACGAGTCAGATACGCAGTATTTT.

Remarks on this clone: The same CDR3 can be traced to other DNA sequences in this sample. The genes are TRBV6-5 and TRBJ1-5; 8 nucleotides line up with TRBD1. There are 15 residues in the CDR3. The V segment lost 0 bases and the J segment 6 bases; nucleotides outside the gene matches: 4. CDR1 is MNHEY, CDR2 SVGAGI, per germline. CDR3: CASSYSGQGSQPQHF. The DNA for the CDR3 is TGTGCCAGCAGTTACTCCGGACAGGGAAGTCAGCCCCAGCATTTT.

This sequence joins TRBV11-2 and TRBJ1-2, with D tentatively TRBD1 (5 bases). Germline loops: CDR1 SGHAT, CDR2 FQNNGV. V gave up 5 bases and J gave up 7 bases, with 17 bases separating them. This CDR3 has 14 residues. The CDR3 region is CASSPEVGHSGYTF. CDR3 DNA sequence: TGTGCCAGCAGCCCAGAGGTCGGACACTCTGGCTACACCTTC.

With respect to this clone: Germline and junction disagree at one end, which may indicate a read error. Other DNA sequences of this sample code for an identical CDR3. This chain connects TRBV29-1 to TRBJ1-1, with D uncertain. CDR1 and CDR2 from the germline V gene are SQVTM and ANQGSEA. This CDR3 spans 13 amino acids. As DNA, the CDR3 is TGCAGCGACTACGAACCGGTGAGGACTGAAGCTTTCTTC. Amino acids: CSDYEPVRTEAFF.

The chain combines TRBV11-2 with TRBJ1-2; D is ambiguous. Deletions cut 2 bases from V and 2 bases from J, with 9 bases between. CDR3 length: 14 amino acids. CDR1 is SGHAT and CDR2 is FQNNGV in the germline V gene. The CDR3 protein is CASSLSDGNYGYTF. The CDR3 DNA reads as TGTGCCAGCAGCTTAAGCGACGGAAACTATGGCTACACCTTC.

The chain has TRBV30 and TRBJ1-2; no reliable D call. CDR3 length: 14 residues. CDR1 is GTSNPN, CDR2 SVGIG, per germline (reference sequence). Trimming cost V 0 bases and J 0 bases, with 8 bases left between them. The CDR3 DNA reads TGTGCCTGGAGTGTTAGAGGTACTAACTATGGCTACACCTTC. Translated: CAWSVRGTNYGYTF.

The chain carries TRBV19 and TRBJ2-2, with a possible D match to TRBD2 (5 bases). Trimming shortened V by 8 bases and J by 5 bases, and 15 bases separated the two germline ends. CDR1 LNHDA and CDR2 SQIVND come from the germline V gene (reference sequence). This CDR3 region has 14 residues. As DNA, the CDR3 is TGTGCCAGTCAGCCGTCTAGACTAACCGGGGAGCTGTTTTTT. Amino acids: CASQPSRLTGELFF.

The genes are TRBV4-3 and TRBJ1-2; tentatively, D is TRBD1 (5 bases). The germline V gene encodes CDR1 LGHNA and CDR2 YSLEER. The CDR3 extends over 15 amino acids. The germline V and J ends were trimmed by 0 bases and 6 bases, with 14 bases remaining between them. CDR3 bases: TGCGCCAGCAGCCAAGAGTATGCCCGGGGACATGGCTACACCTTC. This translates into CASSQEYARGHGYTF.

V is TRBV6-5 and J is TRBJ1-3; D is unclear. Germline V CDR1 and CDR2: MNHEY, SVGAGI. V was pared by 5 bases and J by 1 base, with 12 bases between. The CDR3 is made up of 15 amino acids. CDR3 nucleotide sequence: TGTGCCAGCAGTAAAACGGGCCCTTCTGGAAACACCATATATTTT. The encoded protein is CASSKTGPSGNTIYF.

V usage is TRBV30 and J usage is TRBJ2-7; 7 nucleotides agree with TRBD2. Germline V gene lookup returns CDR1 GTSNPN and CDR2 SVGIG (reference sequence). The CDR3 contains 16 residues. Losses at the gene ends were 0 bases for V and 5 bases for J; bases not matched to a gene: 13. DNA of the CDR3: TGTGCCTGGAGTGTACAAGAAGCGCGGGGGAACCACGAGCAGTACTTC. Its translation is CAWSVQEARGNHEQYF.

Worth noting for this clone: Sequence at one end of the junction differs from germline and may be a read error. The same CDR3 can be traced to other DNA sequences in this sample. CDR3 amino acids: CASSLGQGNYGYTF. CDR3 in DNA: TGCGCCAGCAGTCTCGGGCAGGGTAACTATGGCTACACCTTC. This rearrangement joins TRBV28 to TRBJ1-2; TRBD1 is a possible D gene (5 bases). CDR1 and CDR2 from the germline V gene are MDHEN and SYDVKM. The CDR3 contains 14 residues.

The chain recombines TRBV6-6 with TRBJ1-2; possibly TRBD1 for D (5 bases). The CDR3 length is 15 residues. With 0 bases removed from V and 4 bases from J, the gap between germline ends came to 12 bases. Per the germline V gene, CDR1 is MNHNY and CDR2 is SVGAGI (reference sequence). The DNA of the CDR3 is TGTGCCAGCAGTTACTCGGGACGTTCATCCTATGGCTACACCTTC. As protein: CASSYSGRSSYGYTF.

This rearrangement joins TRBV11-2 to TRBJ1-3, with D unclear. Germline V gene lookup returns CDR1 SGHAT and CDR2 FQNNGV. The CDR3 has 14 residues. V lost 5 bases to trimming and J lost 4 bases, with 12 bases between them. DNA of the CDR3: TGTGCCAGCAGCCCCTCGGTGGGGGGAAACACCATATATTTT. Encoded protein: CASSPSVGGNTIYF.

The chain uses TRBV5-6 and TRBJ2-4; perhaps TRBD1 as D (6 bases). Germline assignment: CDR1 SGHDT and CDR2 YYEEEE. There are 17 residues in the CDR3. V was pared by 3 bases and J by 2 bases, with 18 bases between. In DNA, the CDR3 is TGTGCCAGCAGCTCCAGCCGGTCAGGGGCAACCAAAAACATTCAGTACTTC. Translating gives CASSSSRSGATKNIQYF.

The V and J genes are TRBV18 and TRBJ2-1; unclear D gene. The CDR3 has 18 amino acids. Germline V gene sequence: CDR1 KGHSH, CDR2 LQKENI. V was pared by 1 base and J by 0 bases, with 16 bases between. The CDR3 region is CASSPLAAADFSYNEQFF. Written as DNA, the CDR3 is TGTGCCAGCTCACCACTGGCAGCCGCCGATTTCTCCTACAATGAGCAGTTCTTC.

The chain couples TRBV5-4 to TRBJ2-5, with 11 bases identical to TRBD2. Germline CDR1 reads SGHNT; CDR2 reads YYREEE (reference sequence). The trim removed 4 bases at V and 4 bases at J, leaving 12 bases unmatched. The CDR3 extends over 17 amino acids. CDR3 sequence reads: CASSPALSGRAPETQYF. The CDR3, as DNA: TGTGCCAGCAGCCCGGCCCTTAGCGGGAGGGCCCCAGAGACCCAGTACTTC.

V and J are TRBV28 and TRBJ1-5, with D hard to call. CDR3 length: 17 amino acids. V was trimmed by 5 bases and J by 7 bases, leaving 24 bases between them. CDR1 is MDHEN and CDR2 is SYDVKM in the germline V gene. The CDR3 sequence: CASSRRVLKGGGQPQHF. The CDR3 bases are TGTGCCAGCAGTCGCCGCGTATTAAAGGGCGGCGGGCAGCCCCAGCATTTT.